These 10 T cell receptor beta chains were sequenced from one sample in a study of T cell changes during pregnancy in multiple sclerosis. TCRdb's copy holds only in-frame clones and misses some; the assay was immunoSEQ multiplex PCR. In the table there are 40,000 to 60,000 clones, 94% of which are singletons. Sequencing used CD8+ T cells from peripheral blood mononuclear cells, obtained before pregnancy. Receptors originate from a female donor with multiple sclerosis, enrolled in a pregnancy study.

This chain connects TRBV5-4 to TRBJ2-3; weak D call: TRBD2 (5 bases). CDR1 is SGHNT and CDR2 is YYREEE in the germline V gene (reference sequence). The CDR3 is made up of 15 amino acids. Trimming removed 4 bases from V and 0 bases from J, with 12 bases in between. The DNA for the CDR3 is TGTGCCAGCAGCACGGACTTGGCTAGCACAGATACGCAGTATTTT. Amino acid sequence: CASSTDLASTDTQYF.

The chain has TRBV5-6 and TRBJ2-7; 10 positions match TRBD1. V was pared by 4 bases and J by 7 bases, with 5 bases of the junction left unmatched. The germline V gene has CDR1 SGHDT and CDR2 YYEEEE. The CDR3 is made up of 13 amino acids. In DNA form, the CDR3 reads TGTGCCAGCAGCCCCGGGACAGGGGAAGAGCAGTACTTC. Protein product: CASSPGTGEEQYF.

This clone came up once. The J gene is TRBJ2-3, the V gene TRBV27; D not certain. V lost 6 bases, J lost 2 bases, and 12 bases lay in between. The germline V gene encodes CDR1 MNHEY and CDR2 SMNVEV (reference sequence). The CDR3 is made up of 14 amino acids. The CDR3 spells CASSLSTFTDTQYF. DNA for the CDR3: TGTGCCAGCAGCCTGAGTACCTTCACAGATACGCAGTATTTT.

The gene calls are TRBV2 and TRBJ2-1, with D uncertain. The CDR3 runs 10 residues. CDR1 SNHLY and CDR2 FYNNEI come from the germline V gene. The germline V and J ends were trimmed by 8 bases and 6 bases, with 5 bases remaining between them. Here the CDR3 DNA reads TGTGCCAGCGGCCCCAATGAGCAGTTCTTC. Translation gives CASGPNEQFF.

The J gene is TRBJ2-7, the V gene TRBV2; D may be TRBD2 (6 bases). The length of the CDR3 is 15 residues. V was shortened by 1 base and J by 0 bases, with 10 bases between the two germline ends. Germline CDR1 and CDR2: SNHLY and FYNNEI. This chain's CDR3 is CASSEGGGSSYEQYF. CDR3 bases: TGTGCCAGCAGTGAAGGGGGAGGAAGCTCCTACGAGCAGTACTTC.

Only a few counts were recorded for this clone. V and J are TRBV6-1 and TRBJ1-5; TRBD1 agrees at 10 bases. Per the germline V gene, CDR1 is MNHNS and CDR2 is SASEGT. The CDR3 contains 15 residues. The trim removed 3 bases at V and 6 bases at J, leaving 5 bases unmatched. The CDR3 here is CASSEGTGDFQPQHF. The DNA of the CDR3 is TGTGCCAGCAGTGAGGGGACAGGGGACTTTCAGCCCCAGCATTTT.

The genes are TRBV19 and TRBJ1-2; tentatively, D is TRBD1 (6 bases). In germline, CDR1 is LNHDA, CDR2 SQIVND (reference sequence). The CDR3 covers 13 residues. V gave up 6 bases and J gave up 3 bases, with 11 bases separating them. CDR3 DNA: TGTGCCAGTAGCATGGACAGCTACTATGGCTACACCTTC. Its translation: CASSMDSYYGYTF.

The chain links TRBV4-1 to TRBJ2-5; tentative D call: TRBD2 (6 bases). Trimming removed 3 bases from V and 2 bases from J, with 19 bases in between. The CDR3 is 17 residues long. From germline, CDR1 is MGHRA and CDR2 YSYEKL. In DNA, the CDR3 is TGCGCCAGCAGCCAGGGACTCACAACAGGTATACAAGAGACCCAGTACTTC. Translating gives CASSQGLTTGIQETQYF.

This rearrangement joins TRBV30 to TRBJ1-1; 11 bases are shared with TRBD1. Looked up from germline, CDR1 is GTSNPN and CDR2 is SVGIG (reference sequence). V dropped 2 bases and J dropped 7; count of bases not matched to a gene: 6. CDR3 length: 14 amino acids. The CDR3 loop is CAWSQSGQGVEAFF. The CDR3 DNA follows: TGTGCCTGGAGTCAGTCGGGACAGGGGGTTGAAGCTTTCTTT.

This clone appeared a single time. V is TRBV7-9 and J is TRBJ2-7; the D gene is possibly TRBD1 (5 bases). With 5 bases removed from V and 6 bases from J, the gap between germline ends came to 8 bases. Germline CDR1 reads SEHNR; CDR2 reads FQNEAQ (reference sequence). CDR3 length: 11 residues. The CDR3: CASSQGGEQYF. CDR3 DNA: TGTGCCAGCAGCCAGGGCGGCGAGCAGTACTTC. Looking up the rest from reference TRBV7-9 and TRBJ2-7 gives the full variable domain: DTGVSQNPRHKITKRGQNVTFRCDPISEHNRLYWYRQTLGQGPEFLTYFQNEAQLEKSRLLSDRFSAERPKGSFSTLEIQRTEQGDSAMYLCASSQGGEQYFGPGTRLTVT.